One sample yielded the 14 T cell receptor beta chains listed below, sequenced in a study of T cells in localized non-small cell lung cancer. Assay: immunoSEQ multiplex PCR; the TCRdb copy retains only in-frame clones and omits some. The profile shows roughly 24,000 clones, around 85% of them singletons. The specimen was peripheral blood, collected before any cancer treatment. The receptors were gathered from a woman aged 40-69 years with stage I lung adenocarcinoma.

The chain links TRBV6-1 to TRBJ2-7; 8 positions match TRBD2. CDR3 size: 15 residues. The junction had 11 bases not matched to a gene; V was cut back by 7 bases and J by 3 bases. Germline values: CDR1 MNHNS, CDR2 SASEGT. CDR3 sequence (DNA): TGTGCCAGCAAGGAGCGGGGGAACCCACTCTACGAGCAGTACTTC. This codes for CASKERGNPLYEQYF.

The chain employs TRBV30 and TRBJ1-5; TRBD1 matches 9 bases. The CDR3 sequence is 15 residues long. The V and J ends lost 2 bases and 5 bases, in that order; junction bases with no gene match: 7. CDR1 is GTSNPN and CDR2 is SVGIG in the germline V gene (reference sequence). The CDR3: CAWSLRDRDYQPQHF. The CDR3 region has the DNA TGTGCCTGGAGTTTGCGGGACAGGGATTATCAGCCCCAGCATTTT.

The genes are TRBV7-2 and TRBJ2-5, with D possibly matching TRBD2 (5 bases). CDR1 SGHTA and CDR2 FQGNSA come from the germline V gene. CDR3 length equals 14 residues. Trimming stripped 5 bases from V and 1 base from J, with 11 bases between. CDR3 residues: CASSRGIFQETQYF. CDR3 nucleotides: TGTGCCAGCAGCCGAGGGATTTTCCAAGAGACCCAGTACTTC.

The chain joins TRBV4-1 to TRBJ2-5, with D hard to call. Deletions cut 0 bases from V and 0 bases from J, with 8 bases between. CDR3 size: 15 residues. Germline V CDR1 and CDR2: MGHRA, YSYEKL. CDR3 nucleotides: TGCGCCAGCAGCCAAGAACGAGGAAACCAAGAGACCCAGTACTTC. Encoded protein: CASSQERGNQETQYF.

This chain's CDR3 is CASRNSGTGNPYEQYF. The CDR3 DNA reads TGTGCCAGCAGGAACTCCGGGACAGGGAACCCCTACGAGCAGTACTTC. V is TRBV28 and J is TRBJ2-7, with TRBD1 matching over 9 bases. Per germline, CDR1 MDHEN and CDR2 SYDVKM. CDR3 length: 16 residues. Unmatched junction bases numbered 11, after V lost 6 bases and J lost 2 bases.

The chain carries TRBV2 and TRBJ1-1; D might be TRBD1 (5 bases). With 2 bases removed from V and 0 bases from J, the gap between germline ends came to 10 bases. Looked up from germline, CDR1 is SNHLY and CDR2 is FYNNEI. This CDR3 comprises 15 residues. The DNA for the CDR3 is TGTGCCAGCAGTGAACAGGGTCTCATGAACACTGAAGCTTTCTTT. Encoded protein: CASSEQGLMNTEAFF.

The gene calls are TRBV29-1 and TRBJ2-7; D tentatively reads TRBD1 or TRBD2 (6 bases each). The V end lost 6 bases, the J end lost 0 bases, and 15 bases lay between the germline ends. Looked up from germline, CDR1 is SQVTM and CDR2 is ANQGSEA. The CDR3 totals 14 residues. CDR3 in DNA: TGCAGCGTCGAGACGGGGGCTGACTCCTACGAGCAGTACTTC. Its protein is CSVETGADSYEQYF.

Here the CDR3 reads CASSSLQGSNTEAFF. CDR3 in DNA: TGCGCCAGCAGCTCCCTACAGGGATCGAACACTGAAGCTTTCTTT. The gene calls are TRBV5-1 and TRBJ1-1; possibly TRBD1 for D (6 bases). The CDR3 spans 15 residues. Per germline, CDR1 SGHRS and CDR2 YFSETQ. The ends were cut back, 3 bases at V and 1 base at J, with 13 bases in the middle.

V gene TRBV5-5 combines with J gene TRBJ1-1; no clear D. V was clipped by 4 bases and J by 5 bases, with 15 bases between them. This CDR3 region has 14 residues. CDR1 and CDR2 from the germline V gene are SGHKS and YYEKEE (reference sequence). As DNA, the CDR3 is TGTGCCAGCAGCCGTCCCGTGGCGGGGACTGAAGCTTTCTTT. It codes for CASSRPVAGTEAFF.

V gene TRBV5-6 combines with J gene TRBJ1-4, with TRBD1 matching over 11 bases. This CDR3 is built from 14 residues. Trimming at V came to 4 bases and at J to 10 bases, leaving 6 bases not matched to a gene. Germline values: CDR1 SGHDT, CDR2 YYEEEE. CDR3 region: CASSTGTGGGKLFF. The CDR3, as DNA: TGTGCCAGCAGCACCGGGACAGGGGGAGGAAAACTGTTTTTT. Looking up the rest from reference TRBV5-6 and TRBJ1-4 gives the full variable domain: DAGVTQSPTHLIKTRGQQVTLRCSPKSGHDTVSWYQQALGQGPQFIFQYYEEEERQRGNFPDRFSGHQFPNYSSELNVNALLLGDSALYLCASSTGTGGGKLFFGSGTQLSVL.

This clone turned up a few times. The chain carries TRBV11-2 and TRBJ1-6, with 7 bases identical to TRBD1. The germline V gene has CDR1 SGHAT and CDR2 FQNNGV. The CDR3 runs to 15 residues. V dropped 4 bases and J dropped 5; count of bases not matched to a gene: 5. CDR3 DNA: TGTGCCAGCAGCTCCGGGGGACAGAATAATTCACCCCTCCACTTT. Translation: CASSSGGQNNSPLHF.

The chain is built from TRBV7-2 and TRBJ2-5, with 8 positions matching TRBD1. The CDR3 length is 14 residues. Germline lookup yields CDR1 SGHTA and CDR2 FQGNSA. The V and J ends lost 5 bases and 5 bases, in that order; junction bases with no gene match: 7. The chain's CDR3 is CASSATGAVETQYF. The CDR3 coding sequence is TGTGCCAGCAGCGCGACAGGGGCGGTGGAGACCCAGTACTTC.

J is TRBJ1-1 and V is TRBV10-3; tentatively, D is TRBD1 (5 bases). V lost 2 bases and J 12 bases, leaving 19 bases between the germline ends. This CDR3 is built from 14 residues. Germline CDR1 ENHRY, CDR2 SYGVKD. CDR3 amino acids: CAISEPWGGRETFF. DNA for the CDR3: TGTGCCATCAGTGAGCCCTGGGGGGGAAGGGAAACTTTCTTT.

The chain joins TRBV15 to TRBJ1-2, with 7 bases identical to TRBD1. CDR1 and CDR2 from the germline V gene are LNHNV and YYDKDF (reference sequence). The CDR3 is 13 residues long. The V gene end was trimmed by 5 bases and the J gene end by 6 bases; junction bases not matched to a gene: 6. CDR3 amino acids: CATSVDRVNGYTF. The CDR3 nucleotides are TGTGCCACCAGCGTTGACAGGGTAAATGGCTACACCTTC.